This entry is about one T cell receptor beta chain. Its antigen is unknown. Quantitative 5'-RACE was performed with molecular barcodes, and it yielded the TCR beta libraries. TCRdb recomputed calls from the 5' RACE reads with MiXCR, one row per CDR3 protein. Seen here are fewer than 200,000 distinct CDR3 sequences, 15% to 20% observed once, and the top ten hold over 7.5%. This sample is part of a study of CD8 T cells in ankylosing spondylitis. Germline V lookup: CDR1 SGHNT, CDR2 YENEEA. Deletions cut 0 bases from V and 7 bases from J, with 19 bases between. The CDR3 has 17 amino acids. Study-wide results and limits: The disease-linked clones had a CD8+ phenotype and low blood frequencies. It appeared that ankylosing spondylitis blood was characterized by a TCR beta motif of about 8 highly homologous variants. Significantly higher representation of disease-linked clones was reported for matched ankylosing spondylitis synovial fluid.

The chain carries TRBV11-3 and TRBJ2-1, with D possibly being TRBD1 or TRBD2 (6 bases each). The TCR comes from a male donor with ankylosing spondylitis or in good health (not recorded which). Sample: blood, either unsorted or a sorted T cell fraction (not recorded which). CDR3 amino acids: CASSLEPTSGDKNEQFF. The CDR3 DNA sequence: TGTGCCAGCAGCTTAGAACCGACCTCGGGGGACAAAAATGAGCAGTTCTTC. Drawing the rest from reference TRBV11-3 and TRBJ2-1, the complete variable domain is EAGVVQSPRYKIIEKKQPVAFWCNPISGHNTLYWYLQNLGQGPELLIRYENEEAVDDSQLPKDRFSAERLKGVDSTLKIQPAELGDSAVYLCASSLEPTSGDKNEQFFGPGTRLTVL.